The 30 T cell receptor beta chains reported below all come from one sample, sequenced in a study of blood T cell repertoires in COVID-19. Sequencing used immunoSEQ multiplex PCR; TCRdb keeps in-frame clones, though not all of them. The sample holds fewer than 350,000 clones, 85% to 90% seen once. Sequences were obtained from PBMCs or T cells enriched from blood (not recorded which). Receptors originate from a young woman with acute COVID-19.

J is TRBJ2-1 and V is TRBV7-9; 13 bases match TRBD2. J gave up 8 bases and V 3 bases, and 4 bases lay outside the gene matches. CDR1 is SEHNR, CDR2 FQNEAQ, per germline (reference sequence). The CDR3 runs 15 residues. The CDR3 sequence is CASSLGTSGIDEQFF. The DNA for the CDR3 is TGTGCCAGCAGCTTGGGGACTAGCGGGATCGATGAGCAGTTCTTC.

The CDR3 sequence: CASNRLAGANTEAFF. The CDR3 DNA is TGTGCCAGCAACCGGTTGGCAGGGGCGAACACTGAAGCTTTCTTT. The chain employs TRBV6-5 and TRBJ1-1; weak D call: TRBD1 (6 bases). The germline CDR1 and CDR2 sequences are MNHEY and SVGAGI. This CDR3 region has 15 residues. With 7 bases removed from V and 1 base from J, the gap between germline ends came to 16 bases.

CDR3 bases: TGTGCCAGCAGCTCCCGACGGGGAGACACCGGGGAGCTGTTTTTT. This encodes CASSSRRGDTGELFF. The J gene is TRBJ2-2, the V gene TRBV7-9; D perhaps matches TRBD2 (5 bases). V was shortened by 4 bases and J by 3 bases, with 12 bases between the two germline ends. This CDR3 spans 15 amino acids. Germline values: CDR1 SEHNR, CDR2 FQNEAQ (reference sequence).

The V and J genes are TRBV6-1 and TRBJ1-5; no clear D. This CDR3 is 11 amino acids long. V was shortened by 2 bases and J by 9 bases, with 5 bases between the two germline ends. Germline CDR1 reads MNHNS; CDR2 reads SASEGT. CDR3 DNA: TGTGCCAGCAGTGAATCTCGGCCCCAGCATTTT. Residues: CASSESRPQHF.

CDR3 in amino acids: CAITGQQNTEAFF. CDR3 bases: TGTGCCATCACCGGACAGCAGAACACTGAAGCTTTCTTT. V and J are TRBV10-3 and TRBJ1-1; tentatively, D is TRBD1 (6 bases). With 7 bases removed from V and 1 base from J, the gap between germline ends came to 10 bases. The CDR3 sequence is 13 residues long. From germline, CDR1 is ENHRY and CDR2 SYGVKD.

The CDR3 nucleotides read TGTGCCAGCAGCCGACAGGGGGGAAATGAAAAACTGTTTTTT. Its translation: CASSRQGGNEKLFF. The chain links TRBV5-5 to TRBJ1-4, with 9 bases identical to TRBD1. CDR1 and CDR2 (germline): SGHKS, YYEKEE (reference sequence). CDR3 length: 14 amino acids. The V and J ends lost 4 bases and 5 bases, in that order; junction bases with no gene match: 3.

The CDR3 reads CATSRPTGGRETQYF. CDR3 sequence (DNA): TGTGCCACCAGCAGACCAACAGGGGGCCGCGAGACCCAGTACTTC. V and J are TRBV15 and TRBJ2-5; 9 nucleotides agree with TRBD1. Germline CDR1 reads LNHNV; CDR2 reads YYDKDF (reference sequence). The CDR3 length is 15 residues. J was trimmed by 5 bases and V by 2 bases; bases with no gene match: 6. The full variable domain, rest sourced from reference TRBV15 and TRBJ2-5, is DAMVIQNPRYQVTQFGKPVTLSCSQTLNHNVMYWYQQKSSQAPKLLFHYYDKDFNNEADTPDNFQSRRPNTSFCFLDIRSPGLGDTAMYLCATSRPTGGRETQYFGPGTRLLVL.

Only a few counts were recorded for this clone. V is TRBV24-1 and J is TRBJ2-2; the D gene is possibly TRBD1 (5 bases). Germline V gene sequence: CDR1 KGHDR, CDR2 SFDVKD. The CDR3 loop spans 20 amino acids. Trimming stripped 5 bases from V and 8 bases from J, with 32 bases between. CDR3 nucleotide sequence: TGTGCCACCAGTGCAACCGGGCCCCATACCTGGGGCCGCGCATCAGGGGAGCTGTTTTTT. Protein product: CATSATGPHTWGRASGELFF.

This clone was detected only a few times. The gene calls are TRBV12-3 or TRBV12-4 and TRBJ1-1; 7 nucleotides agree with TRBD1. The CDR3 covers 13 residues. V shed 6 bases, J shed 6 bases, and the junction held 7 bases outside the gene matches. CDR3 protein: CASSSTGVAEAFF. For the CDR3, the DNA is TGTGCCAGCAGCTCTACAGGGGTGGCTGAAGCTTTCTTT.

The rearrangement links TRBV7-9 to TRBJ1-1; TRBD1 matches 12 bases. CDR3 size: 15 residues. CDR1 and CDR2 (germline): SEHNR, FQNEAQ (reference sequence). V lost 4 bases, J lost 7 bases, and 7 bases stayed unmatched. CDR3 protein: CASSYRDRGHHEAFF. For the CDR3, the DNA is TGTGCCAGCAGCTACCGGGACAGGGGGCATCATGAAGCTTTCTTT.

This chain links TRBV6-2 or TRBV6-3 with TRBJ2-1, with 13 bases fitting TRBD2. CDR3 length: 16 residues. Germline V gene sequence: CDR1 MNHEY, CDR2 SVGEGT. The V gene end was trimmed by 6 bases and the J gene end by 2 bases; junction bases not matched to a gene: 4. The CDR3 reads CASSFGLAGAYNEQFF. CDR3 DNA: TGTGCCAGCAGCTTCGGACTAGCGGGAGCCTACAATGAGCAGTTCTTC.

The rearrangement links TRBV12-3 or TRBV12-4 to TRBJ1-3, with D uncertain. With 2 bases removed from V and 8 bases from J, the gap between germline ends came to 7 bases. There are 12 residues in the CDR3. CDR3 sequence reads: CASSLIGHTIYF. The CDR3 DNA reads as TGTGCCAGCAGTTTAATTGGCCACACCATATATTTT.

The chain recombines TRBV11-2 with TRBJ1-4, with TRBD1 identical over 10 bases. The germline V gene has CDR1 SGHAT and CDR2 FQNNGV. V lost 1 base, J lost 9 bases, and 5 bases stayed unmatched. The CDR3 spans 15 residues. CDR3 in DNA: TGTGCCAGCAGCTTAGGCGGGACAGGGGTGAAAAAACTGTTTTTT. This encodes CASSLGGTGVKKLFF.

V is TRBV18 and J is TRBJ1-2; 8 bases are a match to TRBD1. The CDR3 runs to 13 residues. Germline trimming cut 5 bases from V and 7 bases from J; bases unmatched to any gene: 6. Germline V lookup: CDR1 KGHSH, CDR2 LQKENI. CDR3 DNA: TGTGCCAGCTCAGAGGACAGGGTTGGTGGCTACACCTTC. Amino acid sequence: CASSEDRVGGYTF. The full variable domain, with the rest looked up from reference TRBV18 and TRBJ1-2, is NAGVMQNPRHLVRRRGQEARLRCSPMKGHSHVYWYRQLPEEGLKFMVYLQKENIIDESGMPKERFSAEFPKEGPSILRIQQVVRGDSAAYFCASSEDRVGGYTFGSGTRLTVV.

In this sample, this clone turned up many times. The chain uses TRBV15 and TRBJ2-7; D is perhaps TRBD2 (5 bases). Per the germline V gene, CDR1 is LNHNV and CDR2 is YYDKDF (reference sequence). The CDR3 runs 18 residues. V dropped 5 bases and J dropped 6 bases, with 29 bases sitting between them. CDR3 bases: TGTGCCACCAGCGAGTTGCTAATGGTGAGTGGAGGAACGGGCGAGCAGTACTTC. Protein: CATSELLMVSGGTGEQYF.

The V and J genes are TRBV5-1 and TRBJ1-1, with D possibly being TRBD1 (5 bases). V gave up 0 bases and J gave up 6 bases, with 15 bases separating them. This CDR3 comprises 15 residues. The germline gives CDR1 SGHRS, CDR2 YFSETQ. The CDR3 spells CASSLDGHVRSEAFF. The CDR3 nucleotides are TGCGCCAGCAGCTTGGACGGACATGTTAGGTCTGAAGCTTTCTTT.

The chain combines TRBV5-5 with TRBJ2-3; D is possibly TRBD2 (6 bases). The CDR3 has 15 residues. The V end was cut by 1 base, the J end by 7 bases, with 16 bases between. Per the germline V gene, CDR1 is SGHKS and CDR2 is YYEKEE (reference sequence). The CDR3, as DNA: TGTGCCAGCAGCTTGAGGAGTCAGGGAGGAAATACGCAGTATTTT. Translation gives CASSLRSQGGNTQYF.

This clone was seen more than once but under ten times. The chain is built from TRBV9 and TRBJ1-3, with D possibly being TRBD1 (6 bases). Per the germline V gene, CDR1 is SGDLS and CDR2 is YYNGEE. CDR3 length: 18 amino acids. Deletions cut 0 bases from V and 0 bases from J, with 16 bases between. This CDR3 reads CASSVEGGHPISGNTIYF. The CDR3 coding sequence is TGTGCCAGCAGCGTAGAGGGGGGGCACCCGATCTCTGGAAACACCATATATTTT.

The chain has TRBV27 and TRBJ1-5; no definite D call. Germline assignment: CDR1 MNHEY and CDR2 SMNVEV (reference sequence). The CDR3 covers 21 residues. The V end lost 0 bases, the J end lost 0 bases, and 24 bases lay between the germline ends. The CDR3 DNA is TGTGCCAGCAGTTTATCTACGGGAAGCAGGTCGGCCGAGGGTAGCAATCAGCCCCAGCATTTT. It specifies CASSLSTGSRSAEGSNQPQHF.

This chain joins TRBV3-1 (or the pseudogene TRBV3-2) and TRBJ2-7, with 10 nucleotides matching TRBD2. Trimming cost V 0 bases and J 4 bases; bases outside gene matches: 6. The CDR3 length is 16 residues. Germline loops: CDR1 LGHDT, CDR2 YNNKEL (reference sequence). CDR3 amino acids: CASSQDMTSGFYEQYF. CDR3 coding DNA: TGTGCCAGCAGCCAAGATATGACTAGCGGGTTTTACGAGCAGTACTTC.

The chain has TRBV13 and TRBJ1-1; the D is unclear. V was trimmed by 1 base and J by 6 bases, leaving 9 bases between them. In germline, CDR1 is PRHDT, CDR2 FYEKMQ (reference sequence). The CDR3 is made up of 13 amino acids. The CDR3 DNA sequence: TGTGCCAGCAGCTTAGTGACTGTCGCTGAAGCTTTCTTT. Protein sequence: CASSLVTVAEAFF.

In this sample, this clone turned up once. V and J are TRBV20-1 and TRBJ2-5, with 7 positions matching TRBD1. CDR1 is DFQATT, CDR2 SNEGSKA, per germline (reference sequence). Trimming at V came to 5 bases and at J to 2 bases, leaving 5 bases not matched to a gene. The CDR3 is 13 residues long. The CDR3 DNA sequence: TGCAGTGCTGGTGGGACAGTACAAGAGACCCAGTACTTC. This gives the protein CSAGGTVQETQYF.

The chain has TRBV6-5 and TRBJ2-7; the match to TRBD2 covers 7 bases. V lost 5 bases, J lost 1 base, and 8 bases stayed unmatched. Germline CDR1 reads MNHEY; CDR2 reads SVGAGI. The CDR3 sequence is 15 residues long. In DNA, the CDR3 is TGTGCCAGCAGTCTAGAGGCTAGCGGATCCTACGAGCAGTACTTC. Its translation is CASSLEASGSYEQYF.

The chain joins TRBV2 to TRBJ2-4; D is possibly TRBD1 (6 bases). With 2 bases removed from V and 0 bases from J, the gap between germline ends came to 8 bases. CDR1 SNHLY and CDR2 FYNNEI come from the germline V gene. CDR3 length equals 15 residues. DNA for the CDR3: TGTGCCAGCAGTGAACCGGGACAAGCCAAAAACATTCAGTACTTC. Protein product: CASSEPGQAKNIQYF.

This clone was detected once. The identical CDR3 is also encoded by other nucleotide sequences in the sample. The chain combines TRBV2 with TRBJ1-5; a possible D gene is TRBD1 (5 bases). The ends were cut back, 3 bases at V and 4 bases at J, with 13 bases in the middle. The CDR3 spans 15 residues. Germline loops: CDR1 SNHLY, CDR2 FYNNEI. Here the CDR3 reads CASSEQGLGNQPQHF. CDR3 nucleotide sequence: TGTGCCAGCAGTGAGCAGGGTTTGGGAAATCAGCCCCAGCATTTT. The complete variable domain, with remaining parts taken from reference TRBV2 and TRBJ1-5, reads EPEVTQTPSHQVTQMGQEVILRCVPISNHLYFYWYRQILGQKVEFLVSFYNNEISEKSEIFDDQFSVERPDGSNFTLKIRSTKLEDSAMYFCASSEQGLGNQPQHFGDGTRLSIL.

In the case of this clone: The same CDR3 can be traced to other DNA sequences in this sample. The chain couples TRBV18 to TRBJ2-3, with D unclear. Germline lookup yields CDR1 KGHSH and CDR2 LQKENI. The ends were cut back, 0 bases at V and 6 bases at J, with 7 bases in the middle. The CDR3 totals 13 residues. CDR3 sequence (DNA): TGTGCCAGCTCACCACCTAGTTCGGATACGCAGTATTTT. Its protein product is CASSPPSSDTQYF.

The chain links TRBV11-3 to TRBJ2-1; 12 bases fit TRBD2. The CDR3 is 15 residues long. In germline, CDR1 is SGHNT, CDR2 YENEEA. The V gene end was trimmed by 5 bases and the J gene end by 8 bases; junction bases not matched to a gene: 7. The CDR3 nucleotides read TGTGCCAGCAGCAGACTAGCGGGAGAGGGGGATGAGCAGTTCTTC. Its translation is CASSRLAGEGDEQFF. The whole variable domain, remainder taken from reference TRBV11-3 and TRBJ2-1, is EAGVVQSPRYKIIEKKQPVAFWCNPISGHNTLYWYLQNLGQGPELLIRYENEEAVDDSQLPKDRFSAERLKGVDSTLKIQPAELGDSAVYLCASSRLAGEGDEQFFGPGTRLTVL.

The V and J genes are TRBV2 and TRBJ2-1, with D maybe TRBD1 (5 bases). Germline V gene data show CDR1 as SNHLY and CDR2 as FYNNEI. The CDR3 is 14 residues long. V shed 7 bases and J shed 3 bases, with 13 bases lying between them. Written as DNA, the CDR3 is TGTGCCAGCAAGGGCAGGGTCGGCTACAATGAGCAGTTCTTC. Its protein is CASKGRVGYNEQFF.

The rearrangement uses TRBV29-1 and TRBJ2-5; 10 bases agree with TRBD1. V dropped 2 bases and J dropped 5; count of bases not matched to a gene: 5. The CDR3 is made up of 14 amino acids. Germline CDR1 is SQVTM and CDR2 is ANQGSEA. The CDR3 DNA reads TGCAGCGTTGAAAAAGGGACAGGGGTCGAGACCCAGTACTTC. Translating it yields CSVEKGTGVETQYF.

The chain couples TRBV3-1 (or the pseudogene TRBV3-2) to TRBJ2-7; D uncertain. The CDR3 runs 13 residues. Trimming left V 6 bases short and J 0 bases short, with 9 bases between. CDR1 and CDR2 from the germline V gene are LGHDT and YNNKEL (reference sequence). The CDR3, as DNA: TGTGCCAGCAGTCGAGGCCCCTCCTACGAGCAGTACTTC. Its translation is CASSRGPSYEQYF.